This TCR beta chain came from a study of cytomegalovirus exposure and HLA in healthy donors. The length of the CDR3 is 14 residues. The V and J ends lost 4 bases and 4 bases, in that order; junction bases with no gene match: 7. Germline loops: CDR1 SGHNT, CDR2 YYREEE (reference sequence). This clone turned up a few times. Its cognate antigen is unknown. Regarding the study as a whole: Rarity marked most TCR sequences, yet some public TCRs occurred in many donors.

PCR was performed using 60 Vbeta and 13 Jbeta primers. Sequencing was performed with immunoSEQ multiplex PCR; in TCRdb, only in-frame clones are kept and a portion is missing. The profile shows some 120,000 clones, 70% to 85% of them singletons. The sample taken for sequencing was PBMCs. The receptor comes from a woman between 40 and 50 years old in good health and CMV-seropositive. V and J are TRBV5-4 and TRBJ1-2; 7 bases are a match to TRBD1. The CDR3 loop reads CASSTRDSIYGYTF. As DNA, the CDR3 is TGTGCCAGCAGCACCCGGGACAGTATCTATGGCTACACCTTC.